What follows are 9 T cell receptor beta chains derived from one specimen sequenced in a study of shared clonotypes between healthy human individuals. Assay: immunoSEQ multiplex PCR; the TCRdb copy retains only in-frame clones and omits some. This sample has 2 million to 3 million clones, with under 95% found just once. Specimen: naive CD4+ T cells from PBMCs. Sample subset: CD45RA+ positively selected. Receptor source: a man in his late teens or twenties in good health. Some clones in this sample may be carry-over from other donors' samples.

As DNA, the CDR3 is TGTGCCAGCAGCTTGCAGGTTTTACAGGGTGGCTACACCTTC. Translated: CASSLQVLQGGYTF. This rearrangement joins TRBV7-6 to TRBJ1-2; maybe TRBD1 (6 bases). Deletions cut 3 bases from V and 7 bases from J, with 15 bases between. The CDR3 runs 14 residues. Germline V lookup: CDR1 SGHVS, CDR2 FNYEAQ.

The J gene is TRBJ1-2, the V gene TRBV28; the D gene is possibly TRBD1 (5 bases). The CDR3 is 14 amino acids. CDR1 MDHEN and CDR2 SYDVKM come from the germline V gene. Trimming took 11 bases from V and 1 from J, leaving 17 bases between them. The CDR3 DNA reads TGTGCCGCAGGGCTGAATCCCTATAACTATGGCTACACCTTC. Its translation: CAAGLNPYNYGYTF.

The chain carries TRBV5-1 and TRBJ2-3; 7 bases fit TRBD2. The germline V gene has CDR1 SGHRS and CDR2 YFSETQ. V shed 2 bases and J 1 base; nucleotides not matched to a gene: 10. The CDR3 is made up of 17 amino acids. The CDR3 coding sequence is TGCGCCAGCAGCTTTTCCGTCGAGCGGGGAGGCACAGATACGCAGTATTTT. Amino acids: CASSFSVERGGTDTQYF.

This chain joins TRBV6-1 and TRBJ1-5; 10 nucleotides align to TRBD1. The germline CDR1 and CDR2 sequences are MNHNS and SASEGT. This CDR3 is 14 amino acids long. Trimming at V came to 5 bases and at J to 7 bases, leaving 5 bases not matched to a gene. CDR3 in amino acids: CASSRTGGWQPQHF. DNA of the CDR3: TGTGCCAGCAGTAGGACAGGGGGTTGGCAGCCCCAGCATTTT.

This clone was picked up one time. This chain links TRBV5-1 with TRBJ2-5; D is ambiguous. Trimming cost V 0 bases and J 4 bases, with 13 bases left between them. Germline CDR1 reads SGHRS; CDR2 reads YFSETQ. This CDR3 is built from 15 residues. The CDR3, as DNA: TGCGCCAGCAGCTTGGGTGGTCGGCGTGGAGAGACCCAGTACTTC. Protein: CASSLGGRRGETQYF.

The genes are TRBV6-1 and TRBJ2-7, with no clear D. There are 13 residues in the CDR3. V shed 6 bases and J shed 2 bases, with 11 bases lying between them. The V gene's germline CDR1 is MNHNS and CDR2 SASEGT. The CDR3 DNA sequence: TGTGCCAGCAGGGGATTACCCACCTACGAGCAGTACTTC. Translating gives CASRGLPTYEQYF.

This rearrangement joins TRBV5-4 to TRBJ2-3; 7 bases agree with TRBD2. The germline V gene encodes CDR1 SGHNT and CDR2 YYREEE (reference sequence). This CDR3 has 15 residues. With V trimmed by 4 bases and J by 2 bases, 7 bases remained unmatched. The CDR3 DNA is TGTGCCAGCAGCGAGACTAGCAGCTTCACAGATACGCAGTATTTT. This translates into CASSETSSFTDTQYF.

Of note for this clone: At the DNA level, this CDR3 is encoded by other sequences in the same sample as well. The chain carries TRBV18 and TRBJ2-5, with TRBD2 identical over 7 bases. The CDR3 runs 15 residues. The V and J ends lost 0 bases and 4 bases, in that order; junction bases with no gene match: 5. Germline loops: CDR1 KGHSH, CDR2 LQKENI. The CDR3 protein is CASSPPGRAGETQYF. The CDR3 DNA reads as TGTGCCAGCTCACCACCGGGGAGGGCGGGAGAGACCCAGTACTTC.

A word on this clone: Different DNA sequences within this sample yield the same CDR3. The CDR3 coding sequence is TGTGCCAGCAGCTTACAGGGGGCTGATACTGAAGCTTTCTTT. Amino acids: CASSLQGADTEAFF. The V and J genes are TRBV7-2 and TRBJ1-1, with 8 positions matching TRBD1. With V trimmed by 2 bases and J by 5 bases, 4 bases remained unmatched. The CDR3 has 14 amino acids. Per germline, CDR1 SGHTA and CDR2 FQGNSA.